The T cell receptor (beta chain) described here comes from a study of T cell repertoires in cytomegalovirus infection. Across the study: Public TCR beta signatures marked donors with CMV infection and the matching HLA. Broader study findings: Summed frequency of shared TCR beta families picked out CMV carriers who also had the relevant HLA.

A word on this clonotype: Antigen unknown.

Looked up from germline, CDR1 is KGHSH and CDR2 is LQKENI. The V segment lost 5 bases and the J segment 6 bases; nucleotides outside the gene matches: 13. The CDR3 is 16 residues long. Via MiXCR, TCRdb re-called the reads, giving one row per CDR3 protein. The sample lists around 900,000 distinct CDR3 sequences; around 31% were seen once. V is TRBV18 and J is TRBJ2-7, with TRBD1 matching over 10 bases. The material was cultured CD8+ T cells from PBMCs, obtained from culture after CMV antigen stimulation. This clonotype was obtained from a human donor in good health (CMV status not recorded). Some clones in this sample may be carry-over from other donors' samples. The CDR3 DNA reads TGTGCCAGCTCATCTCGAGAAGGGACAGGGGCCCGCGAGCAGTACTTC. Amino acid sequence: CASSSREGTGAREQYF.